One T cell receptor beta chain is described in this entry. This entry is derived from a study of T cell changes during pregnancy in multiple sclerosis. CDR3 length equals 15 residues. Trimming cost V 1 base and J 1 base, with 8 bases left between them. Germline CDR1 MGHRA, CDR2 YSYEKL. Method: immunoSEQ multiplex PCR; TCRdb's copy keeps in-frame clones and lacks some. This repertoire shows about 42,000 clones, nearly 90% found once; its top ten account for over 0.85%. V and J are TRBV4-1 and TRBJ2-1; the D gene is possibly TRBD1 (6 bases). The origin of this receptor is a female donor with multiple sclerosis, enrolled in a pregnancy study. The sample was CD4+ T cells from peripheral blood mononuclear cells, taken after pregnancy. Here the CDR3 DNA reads TGCGCCAGCAGCCAAGGGACAGAGTCCTACAATGAGCAGTTCTTC. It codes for CASSQGTESYNEQFF.